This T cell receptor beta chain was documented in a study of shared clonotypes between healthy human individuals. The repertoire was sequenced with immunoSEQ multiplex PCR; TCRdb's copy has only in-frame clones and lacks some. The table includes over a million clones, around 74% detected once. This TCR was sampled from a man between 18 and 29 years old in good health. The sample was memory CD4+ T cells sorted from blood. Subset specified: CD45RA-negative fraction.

The CDR3 spells CASSFSGTGLTDTQYF. The CDR3 DNA reads TGTGCCAGCAGCTTCTCCGGGACAGGGTTGACAGATACGCAGTATTTT. The V call is TRBV11-3, the J call TRBJ2-3; TRBD1 matches at 9 bases. V lost 3 bases to trimming and J lost 3 bases; unmatched junction nucleotides: 7. The germline CDR1 and CDR2 sequences are SGHNT and YENEEA. This CDR3 is 16 amino acids long.